This T cell receptor beta chain originates from a study of sequential checkpoint blockade in melanoma. This CDR3 contains 21 residues. The table came from immunoSEQ multiplex PCR; TCRdb's copy has only in-frame clones and leaves some out. The repertoire includes 10,000 to 15,000 clones, roughly 73% of them detected once, and approximately 10% sits in the top ten. The treatment: randomized to nivolumab then ipilimumab (arm A) or the reverse (arm B). By its share, this clone is hyperexpanded. The source material was CD8+ T cells sorted from blood (inferred from file names), sampled from a patient given nivolumab and ipilimumab in sequence. The sequence was collected from a human donor with melanoma. The chain links TRBV21-1 to TRBJ1-5; the table's D call, TRBD1, was not checked against the DNA. TRBV21-1 is deemed a pseudogene. The CDR3 DNA reads as TGTGCCAGCAGCCCACGTAACGACAGGGGGTGGAATTTCTATAGCAATCAGCCCCAGCATTTT. Amino acids: CASSPRNDRGWNFYSNQPQHF.